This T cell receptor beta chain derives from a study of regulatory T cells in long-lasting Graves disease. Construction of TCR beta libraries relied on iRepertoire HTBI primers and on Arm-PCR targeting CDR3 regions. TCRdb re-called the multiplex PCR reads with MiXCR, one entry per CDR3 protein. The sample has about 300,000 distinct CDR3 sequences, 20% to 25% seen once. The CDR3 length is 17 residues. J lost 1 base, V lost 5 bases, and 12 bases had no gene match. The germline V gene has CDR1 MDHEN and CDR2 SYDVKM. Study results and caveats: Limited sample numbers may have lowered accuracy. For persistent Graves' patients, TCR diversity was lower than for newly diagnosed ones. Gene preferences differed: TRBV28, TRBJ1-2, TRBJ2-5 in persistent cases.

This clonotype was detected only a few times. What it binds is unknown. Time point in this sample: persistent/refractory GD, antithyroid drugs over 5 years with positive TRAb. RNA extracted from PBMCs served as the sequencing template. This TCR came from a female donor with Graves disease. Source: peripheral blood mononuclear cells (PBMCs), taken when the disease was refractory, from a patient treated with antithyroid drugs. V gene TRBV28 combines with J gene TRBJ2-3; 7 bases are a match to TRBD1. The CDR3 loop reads CASSPPQGEEGTDTQYF. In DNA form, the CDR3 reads TGTGCCAGCAGTCCTCCGCAGGGGGAAGAGGGCACAGATACGCAGTATTTT.